This T cell receptor (beta chain) was captured in a study of T cell responses to AZD1222 COVID-19 vaccine (dated by TCRdb to about 2021). Study-wide context: AZD1222 recipients whose second dose came at about 4 weeks and those whose second dose came at about 12 weeks were combined into one group, since spike-specific TCR depth and breadth did not differ between the two schedules. TCR sequencing covered more than 230 trial participants: 200 to 220 given two doses of AZD1222 and approximately 26 given two doses of MenACWY control vaccine. Enrollment into the trials was organized by age into subgroups of 18-55, 56-69 and 70-plus years, and those subgroups contained approximately 160, 26 and 62 TCR-sequenced participants, respectively. What the work shows at the level of the full study, not this receptor alone: Reportedly, close to half of the unique spike-specific TCRs recognized epitopes lying outside the regions that are mutated in the B.1.351 and B.1.1.7 variants. Because no samples from the day 14 peak response were available, repertoires could be characterized only after the peak T cell response. A significant rise in spike-specific TCR breadth and depth was observed after two AZD1222 doses relative to day 0 and relative to MenACWY recipients. The 56-69-year group was small, and its depth increase did not reach significance, likely because of low power. Participants were mostly white British, with more females than males. The authors suggested clonal diversity may have been underestimated. Conclusions about previously exposed vaccinees were limited because only a handful of AZD1222 recipients were SARS-CoV-2 seropositive at baseline. The vaccine-associated CD4 TCRs covered the entire spike protein, and the dominant responses fell in regions 160-218 and 743-854.

The CDR3 regions of human TCRbeta chains were subjected to immunosequencing. Under the source paper's analysis protocol: Repertoire TCRs were matched against a reference library of SARS-CoV-2-specific TCRs generated with the MIRA antigen-specificity platform. Breadth was defined as the fraction of unique TCRs that were SARS-CoV-2-associated. Depth was defined as the fraction of total T cells that were SARS-CoV-2-associated. Using the MIRA data, every spike-specific TCR was mapped to the spike region that the TCR reacted to and assigned to either a CD4 or a CD8 class. Log10-transformed breadth and depth values were compared by one-way ANOVA with Sidak's multiple comparisons tests. The source is immuneACCESS, and TCRdb retained only in-frame sequences with V and J called. Part of the clones is not carried over; for the studies checked, unresolved V genes explain less than half of this, and the remainder is unexplained. For V, J and clone size, that table is used; D and trimming come from the DNA. The sample table holds tens of thousands of clones, of which roughly 90% were seen once. The ten largest clones capture about 2.2% of the sample.

CDR1 SGDLS and CDR2 YYNGEE were looked up in the germline V gene. The V and J ends are trimmed by 0 bases and 4 bases, leaving 10 bases between them. The CDR3 starts with the cysteine, ends with the phenylalanine, and has 14 residues. Only the CDR3 DNA stays, 42 bases, in frame from base 1. On this clone: Its binding antigen is unknown. Per-base qualities were not stored, and no clone one base away is much larger.

Per the publication, the time point label means: baseline before first vaccination. Samples from vaccinated people were obtained from the UK trials COV001 and COV002, which included a single-blind randomized controlled phase 2/3 trial of AZD1222 (ChAdOx1 nCoV-19) in healthy adults. Trial participant PBMC samples were collected at day 0 and day 28 after the second dose for TCRbeta chain sequencing. The sequence was collected from an adult in good health. Sample: peripheral blood, taken on day 0 of AZD1222 vaccination. This receptor chain uses TRBV9 and TRBJ1-2; the D gene is not confidently resolved. The base sequence is TGTGCCAGCAGCGTAGACAGCCTAGCCTATGGCTACACCTTC. Its protein reads: CASSVDSLAYGYTF.